Following are 17 T cell receptor beta chains from one sample sequenced in a study of blood T cells in healthy people across ages. It was with a sample-barcoded 5' primer and a J-beta primer mix that a second PCR of roughly 6 to 11 cycles was run. TCRdb itself ran the 5' RACE reads through MiXCR, one entry per CDR3 protein. The table lists approximately 900,000 distinct CDR3 sequences, just under 30% of them singletons, with 10% in the top ten. The data also belong to a second study, concerning T cells of mothers and their children.

The sample consisted of blood. The receptors originated from a woman in her thirties or forties in good health.

J is TRBJ2-1 and V is TRBV6-2 or TRBV6-3; 9 bases map to TRBD2. This CDR3 has 17 amino acids. Germline V gene data show CDR1 as MNHEY and CDR2 as SVGEGT. Trimming cost V 2 bases and J 3 bases; bases outside gene matches: 8. The DNA for the CDR3 is TGTGCCAGCAGTTACACAGGACTAGCGACCATCTACAATGAGCAGTTCTTC. Translating it yields CASSYTGLATIYNEQFF.

The table lists this clonotype with many counts. The chain employs TRBV4-2 and TRBJ2-3, with D possibly being TRBD2 (5 bases). Trimming cost V 0 bases and J 10 bases, with 11 bases left between them. The CDR3 sequence is 13 residues long. The germline V gene has CDR1 LGHNA and CDR2 YNFKEQ. The CDR3 coding sequence is TGTGCCAGCAGCCAAGATAAGGAGGTATCGCAGTATTTT. Its protein is CASSQDKEVSQYF.

V and J are TRBV2 and TRBJ1-4; D call uncertain. V lost 6 bases and J 6 bases, leaving 14 bases between the germline ends. This CDR3 spans 14 amino acids. Germline CDR1 reads SNHLY; CDR2 reads FYNNEI. DNA of the CDR3: TGTGCCAGCAGGGGCGGAATCGAAGATGAAAAACTGTTTTTT. Its translation: CASRGGIEDEKLFF.

This clonotype was counted ten times or more. The chain has TRBV5-1 and TRBJ1-2; 7 bases are a match to TRBD1. CDR3 length: 14 amino acids. The germline gives CDR1 SGHRS, CDR2 YFSETQ. V shed 6 bases and J 2 bases; nucleotides not matched to a gene: 7. This chain's CDR3 is CASTWDSFNYGYTF. CDR3 bases: TGCGCCAGCACCTGGGACAGCTTCAACTATGGCTACACCTTC.

Ten or more counts support this clonotype. The chain links TRBV29-1 to TRBJ2-1; D possibly matches TRBD1 or TRBD2 (5 bases each). V was trimmed by 2 bases and J by 12 bases, leaving 23 bases between them. There are 15 residues in the CDR3. The germline CDR1 and CDR2 sequences are SQVTM and ANQGSEA. DNA for the CDR3: TGCAGCGTTGAACCCTCGGGACGGACCCTATCAGGGCAGTTCTTC. Its translation is CSVEPSGRTLSGQFF.

This clonotype was observed at least ten times. The V and J genes are TRBV10-3 and TRBJ2-7; D possibly corresponds to TRBD2 (6 bases). Germline CDR1 is ENHRY and CDR2 is SYGVKD. With 4 bases removed from V and 2 bases from J, the gap between germline ends came to 12 bases. The CDR3 runs to 14 residues. Here the CDR3 DNA reads TGTGCCATCAGTGTTGCCGGAGGGGCCTACGAGCAGTACTTC. Protein product: CAISVAGGAYEQYF.

The genes are TRBV27 and TRBJ1-1; D might be TRBD1 (5 bases). CDR1 is MNHEY, CDR2 SMNVEV, per germline (reference sequence). The CDR3 is 15 residues long. Deletions cut 2 bases from V and 1 base from J, with 11 bases between. The CDR3 loop reads CASSLEGTWNTEAFF. The CDR3 DNA reads as TGTGCCAGCAGTTTAGAGGGGACGTGGAACACTGAAGCTTTCTTT.

The chain uses TRBV7-3 and TRBJ1-1, with D possibly TRBD1 on 5 matching bases. Germline V gene lookup returns CDR1 SGHTA and CDR2 FQGTGA. Trimming cost V 5 bases and J 4 bases, with 14 bases left between them. The CDR3 consists of 14 residues. In DNA form, the CDR3 reads TGTGCCAGCAGCAGCCACCCAGGGACCACTGAAGCTTTCTTT. Protein sequence: CASSSHPGTTEAFF.

This clonotype has only a few counts. The rearrangement joins TRBV28 to TRBJ2-7; 7 bases are a match to TRBD1. The CDR3 runs 14 residues. From germline, CDR1 is MDHEN and CDR2 SYDVKM. J was trimmed by 4 bases and V by 1 base; bases with no gene match: 4. CDR3 coding DNA: TGTGCCAGCAGTTTATTTGACAGGGTTTACGAGCAGTACTTC. Residues: CASSLFDRVYEQYF.

This clonotype was counted ten times or more. The chain links TRBV5-1 to TRBJ2-6, with D possibly TRBD1 on 5 matching bases. The CDR3 is 16 amino acids. With 2 bases removed from V and 0 bases from J, the gap between germline ends came to 9 bases. Looked up from germline, CDR1 is SGHRS and CDR2 is YFSETQ. CDR3 amino acids: CASSLQALSGANVLTF. CDR3 nucleotide sequence: TGCGCCAGCAGCTTACAGGCCCTCTCTGGGGCCAACGTCCTGACTTTC.

This clonotype has more than one count but fewer than ten. The chain recombines TRBV4-2 with TRBJ2-5; 8 bases are a match to TRBD2. The germline V gene has CDR1 LGHNA and CDR2 YNFKEQ. V dropped 1 base and J dropped 5; count of bases not matched to a gene: 12. The CDR3 is made up of 17 amino acids. The CDR3 here is CASSQVGSGGPAETQYF. The CDR3 region has the DNA TGTGCCAGCAGCCAAGTAGGGAGCGGGGGCCCCGCGGAGACCCAGTACTTC.

This clonotype has a handful of counts. The junction departs from the called germline gene at one end, perhaps through a read error. The rearrangement uses TRBV2 and TRBJ2-7; perhaps D is TRBD1 or TRBD2 (7 bases each). This CDR3 comprises 15 residues. The germline V gene has CDR1 SNHLY and CDR2 FYNNEI. The CDR3 region is CVSSEGRGRSYEQYF. The CDR3 DNA is TGTGTCAGCAGTGAAGGGAGGGGGCGCTCCTACGAGCAGTACTTC.

The rearrangement uses TRBV6-6 and TRBJ1-2; D is undetermined. V lost 5 bases, J lost 4 bases, and 11 bases lay in between. CDR3 size: 13 residues. Germline CDR1 and CDR2: MNHNY and SVGAGI (reference sequence). This chain's CDR3 is CASSTTYSYGYTF. The CDR3 coding sequence is TGTGCCAGCAGTACGACTTATAGCTATGGCTACACCTTC.

The V and J genes are TRBV10-3 and TRBJ1-2; 9 positions agree with TRBD1. The length of the CDR3 is 13 residues. V lost 6 bases and J lost 5; bases outside the gene matches: 4. Germline V gene lookup returns CDR1 ENHRY and CDR2 SYGVKD. Written as DNA, the CDR3 is TGTGCCATCAGCTGGGACAGGGCGTATGGCTACACCTTC. Its protein is CAISWDRAYGYTF.

This clonotype was observed a few times. The V and J genes are TRBV7-9 and TRBJ2-7; D call uncertain. The germline CDR1 and CDR2 sequences are SEHNR and FQNEAQ (reference sequence). CDR3 length: 11 residues. V was cut by 5 bases and J by 10 bases, with 12 bases left in between. DNA for the CDR3: TGTGCCAGCAGCCCCTCAAATACCCAGTACTTC. Its translation is CASSPSNTQYF.

The genes are TRBV7-2 and TRBJ1-4; D remains ambiguous. Deletions cut 5 bases from V and 6 bases from J, with 13 bases between. Germline CDR1 reads SGHTA; CDR2 reads FQGNSA. This CDR3 spans 14 amino acids. CDR3 residues: CASSRRRVYEKLFF. The CDR3 DNA follows: TGTGCCAGCAGCCGGAGGCGGGTATATGAAAAACTGTTTTTT.

This clonotype was counted at least ten times. The V and J genes are TRBV28 and TRBJ2-7, with TRBD1 identical over 11 bases. The CDR3 sequence is 14 residues long. In germline, CDR1 is MDHEN, CDR2 SYDVKM. V shed 6 bases, J shed 5 bases, and the junction held 6 bases outside the gene matches. The CDR3 here is CASRGTGGSDEQYF. Here the CDR3 DNA reads TGTGCCAGCAGGGGGACAGGGGGAAGTGACGAGCAGTACTTC.